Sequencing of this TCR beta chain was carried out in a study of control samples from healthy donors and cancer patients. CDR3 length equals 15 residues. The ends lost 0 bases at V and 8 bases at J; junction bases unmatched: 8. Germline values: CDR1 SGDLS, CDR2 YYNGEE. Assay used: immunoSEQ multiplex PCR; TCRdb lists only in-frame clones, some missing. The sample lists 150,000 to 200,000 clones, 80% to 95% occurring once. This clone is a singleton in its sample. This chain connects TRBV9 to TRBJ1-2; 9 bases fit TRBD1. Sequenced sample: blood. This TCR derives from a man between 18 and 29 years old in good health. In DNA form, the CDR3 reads TGTGCCAGCAGCGTAGGGTTGGGACAGGGCGAAGGCTACACCTTC. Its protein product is CASSVGLGQGEGYTF.